A selection of T cell receptor beta chains follows, all from one sample in a study of PD-L1 blockade in urothelial cancer. The protocol was immunoSEQ multiplex PCR, while the TCRdb copy is restricted to in-frame clones and leaves out a portion. This sample carries 75,000 to 100,000 clones, approximately 87% of them seen once, and the ten largest clones take under 8.5%. This material consisted of PBMCs, taken around atezolizumab (anti-PD-L1) treatment. These receptors all come from a man aged 70 or older with urothelial cancer. Each CDR3 is given with its conserved first and last residue. A D gene is named only where the DNA matches it firmly. Expanded clones get a size class; other rows say once, few or many, or leave the size out.

CDR3aa | CDR3nt | d_gene | abundance | j_gene | v_gene
CASSLVLAGGYNEQFF | TGCGCCAGCAGCTTGGTCCTAGCGGGGGGCTACAATGAGCAGTTCTTC | TRBD2 | - | TRBJ2-1 | TRBV5-1
CASSSGTSVINEQFF | TGTGCCAGCAGCTCCGGGACTAGTGTTATTAATGAGCAGTTCTTC | TRBD2 | - | TRBJ2-1 | TRBV5-4
CASSLGGPEDTQYF | TGTGCCAGCAGTCTAGGAGGGCCCGAAGATACGCAGTATTTT | - | - | TRBJ2-3 | TRBV5-6
CASKAGPDTDTQYF | TGTGCCAGCAAAGCGGGACCAGACACAGATACGCAGTATTTT | TRBD2 | - | TRBJ2-3 | TRBV4-2
CASSPGLREQFF | TGTGCCAGCAGTCCCGGGTTGCGTGAGCAGTTCTTC | - | - | TRBJ2-1 | TRBV28
CSVVTTTHTQYF | TGCAGCGTTGTAACTACCACCCATACGCAGTATTTT | - | - | TRBJ2-3 | TRBV29-1
CASSENRAYEQYF | TGCGCCAGCAGTGAAAACAGGGCGTACGAGCAGTACTTC | - | - | TRBJ2-7 | TRBV10-1
CAWKTPGQGPGGEQFF | TGTGCCTGGAAAACCCCCGGACAGGGCCCCGGGGGTGAGCAGTTCTTC | TRBD1 | - | TRBJ2-1 | TRBV30
CASSLSFWGREQYF | TGTGCCAGCAGTTTATCGTTTTGGGGGCGTGAGCAGTACTTC | - | few | TRBJ2-7 | TRBV27
CASSFGTLNTEAFF | TGTGCCAGCAGTTTCGGGACACTGAACACTGAAGCTTTCTTT | - | - | TRBJ1-1 | TRBV28
CASSPRTGAGTLGGYTF | TGTGCCAGCTCACCCCGAACAGGGGCTGGAACCTTGGGTGGCTACACCTTC | TRBD1 | - | TRBJ1-2 | TRBV18
CATSRDASGASDTQYF | TGTGCCACCAGCAGAGATGCTAGCGGGGCCTCAGATACGCAGTATTTT | TRBD2 | - | TRBJ2-3 | TRBV15
CASSRLASETQYF | TGTGCCAGCAGCAGACTAGCGTCAGAGACCCAGTACTTC | TRBD2 | - | TRBJ2-5 | TRBV11-1
CASRESTGGFPSNTEAFF | TGTGCCAGCAGAGAGTCAACAGGGGGGTTCCCAAGTAACACTGAAGCTTTCTTT | TRBD1 | - | TRBJ1-1 | TRBV2
CASSFSQGIKNIQYF | TGTGCCAGCAGTTTTTCCCAGGGAATCAAAAACATTCAGTACTTC | - | - | TRBJ2-4 | TRBV28
CASSLLAGSSYEQYF | TGCGCCAGCAGCCTCCTAGCGGGGAGCTCCTACGAGCAGTACTTC | TRBD2 | - | TRBJ2-7 | TRBV5-1
CASSSRGSVVGYTF | TGTGCCAGCAGTTCGCGGGGGTCGGTGGTCGGCTACACCTTC | - | - | TRBJ1-2 | TRBV2
CASSGTSGDTQYF | TGTGCCAGCAGCGGGACTAGCGGAGATACGCAGTATTTT | TRBD2 | - | TRBJ2-3 | TRBV5-4
CASSGGLQGNEQFF | TGTGCCAGCAGTGGGGGACTCCAAGGCAATGAGCAGTTCTTC | - | - | TRBJ2-1 | TRBV27
CASSLEGGQASNIQYF | TGTGCCAGCAGCCTAGAGGGGGGACAGGCCTCAAACATTCAGTACTTC | TRBD1 | - | TRBJ2-4 | TRBV4-2
CASSLSGPPNIQYF | TGTGCCAGCAGCTTGTCAGGCCCCCCGAACATTCAGTACTTC | - | - | TRBJ2-4 | TRBV7-2
CASSYVAGAGQPQHF | TGTGCCAGCAGTTACGTCGCGGGGGCAGGGCAGCCCCAGCATTTT | - | once | TRBJ1-5 | TRBV6-6
CASREDRENTEAFF | TGTGCCAGCAGAGAGGACAGGGAGAACACTGAAGCTTTCTTT | TRBD1 | - | TRBJ1-1 | TRBV6-5
CASSADRKVTDTQYF | TGTGCCAGCAGCGCCGACAGGAAAGTAACAGATACGCAGTATTTT | - | once | TRBJ2-3 | TRBV9
CASSQDGEKLFF | TGTGCCAGCAGCCAAGACGGTGAAAAACTGTTTTTT | - | few | TRBJ1-4 | TRBV4-2
CASSLARVGTEAFF | TGTGCCAGCAGCCTGGCCAGGGTGGGCACTGAAGCTTTCTTT | - | - | TRBJ1-1 | TRBV14
CASSIPGQGAGELFF | TGCGCCAGCAGCATACCGGGACAGGGGGCCGGGGAGCTGTTTTTT | TRBD1 | - | TRBJ2-2 | TRBV5-1
CASSRGGGGGDTQYF | TGTGCCAGCAGCCGGGGTGGGGGAGGAGGTGATACGCAGTATTTT | - | - | TRBJ2-3 | TRBV7-6
CASSSGGRGNYGYTF | TGTGCCAGCAGTTCAGGGGGCCGGGGAAACTATGGCTACACCTTC | TRBD1 | - | TRBJ1-2 | TRBV7-3
CASSLNAGPDTQYF | TGTGCCAGCAGCTTAAATGCAGGGCCAGATACGCAGTATTTT | - | - | TRBJ2-3 | TRBV11-2
CASSLFGDRSGEAFF | TGCGCCAGCAGCTTGTTCGGTGACAGGTCAGGTGAAGCTTTCTTT | - | - | TRBJ1-1 | TRBV5-1
CASSMQVGPDTQYF | TGTGCCAGCAGCATGCAGGTCGGTCCAGATACGCAGTATTTT | - | once | TRBJ2-3 | TRBV7-2
CSAGTVYEQYF | TGCAGTGCGGGGACAGTCTACGAGCAGTACTTC | TRBD1 | - | TRBJ2-7 | TRBV20-1
CATSGGREGNEQFF | TGTGCCACCAGTGGGGGCAGGGAGGGCAATGAGCAGTTCTTC | - | - | TRBJ2-1 | TRBV10-3
CASSGAQGEKLFF | TGTGCCAGCAGCGGGGCCCAGGGGGAAAAACTGTTTTTT | - | - | TRBJ1-4 | TRBV11-2
CATRQALNTEAFF | TGTGCCACCCGACAGGCTCTGAACACTGAAGCTTTCTTT | - | - | TRBJ1-1 | TRBV19
CASSLGHSTDTQYF | TGTGCCAGCAGCTTAGGTCATAGCACAGATACGCAGTATTTT | - | - | TRBJ2-3 | TRBV7-9
CASTAQQGRAEAFF | TGTGCCAGCACCGCACAACAGGGAAGGGCTGAAGCTTTCTTT | - | many | TRBJ1-1 | TRBV5-4
CASSHGGGGQPQHF | TGTGCCAGCAGCCATGGGGGGGGCGGTCAGCCCCAGCATTTT | - | - | TRBJ1-5 | TRBV7-6
CASSVAGGKVETQYF | TGTGCCAGCAGCGTAGCAGGGGGGAAAGTAGAGACCCAGTACTTC | - | - | TRBJ2-5 | TRBV9
CASSTGVGGPNYGYTF | TGTGCCAGCAGCACGGGAGTCGGCGGCCCTAACTATGGCTACACCTTC | - | - | TRBJ1-2 | TRBV7-2
CASSPGQGTGTGELFF | TGTGCTAGCAGCCCGGGACAGGGGACGGGCACCGGGGAGCTGTTTTTT | TRBD1 | few | TRBJ2-2 | TRBV7-7
CASRLWTGELFF | TGTGCCAGCAGACTTTGGACCGGGGAGCTGTTTTTT | - | few | TRBJ2-2 | TRBV2
CASSIRGQNEKLFF | TGTGCCAGTAGTATCAGGGGGCAAAATGAAAAACTGTTTTTT | TRBD1 | - | TRBJ1-4 | TRBV19
CASSRVAGGDNEQFF | TGCGCCAGCAGCCGAGTAGCGGGGGGGGACAATGAGCAGTTCTTC | TRBD2 | few | TRBJ2-1 | TRBV4-1
CASSIINSNQPQHF | TGTGCCAGTAGTATTATAAATAGCAATCAGCCCCAGCATTTT | - | - | TRBJ1-5 | TRBV19
CASSIEETQYF | TGTGCCAGTAGTATCGAAGAGACCCAGTACTTC | - | - | TRBJ2-5 | TRBV19
CASRPGANTEAFF | TGTGCCAGCAGACCTGGGGCTAACACTGAAGCTTTCTTT | - | - | TRBJ1-1 | TRBV5-4
CASTTTGYRTEAFF | TGTGCCAGCACTACGACAGGGTATCGCACTGAAGCTTTCTTT | TRBD1 | - | TRBJ1-1 | TRBV6-1
CASSPNSNSPLHF | TGTGCCAGCTCACCGAACAGCAATTCACCCCTCCACTTT | - | - | TRBJ1-6 | TRBV18
CASSPSGRNTIYF | TGTGCCAGCAGCCCCTCGGGTCGGAACACCATATATTTT | - | - | TRBJ1-3 | TRBV7-2
CASSVWGQGTDTQYF | TGTGCCAGCAGCGTATGGGGACAGGGGACAGATACGCAGTATTTT | TRBD1 | once | TRBJ2-3 | TRBV9
CASSSLGQGGEKLFF | TGCGCCAGCAGCTCCCTTGGACAGGGAGGAGAAAAACTGTTTTTT | TRBD1 | - | TRBJ1-4 | TRBV5-1
CASSLEGANYGYTF | TGTGCCAGCAGCTTAGAAGGGGCTAACTATGGCTACACCTTC | - | - | TRBJ1-2 | TRBV7-2
CASSLDGLAGSGELFF | TGTGCCAGCAGCTTGGATGGACTAGCGGGTAGCGGGGAGCTGTTTTTT | TRBD2 | - | TRBJ2-2 | TRBV5-4
CASTLTRWGEAFF | TGTGCCAGCACCTTGACCCGATGGGGCGAAGCTTTCTTT | - | once | TRBJ1-1 | TRBV2
CASSLSRDYEQYF | TGTGCCAGCAGCTTAAGTCGGGACTACGAGCAGTACTTC | - | - | TRBJ2-7 | TRBV7-6
CASTWTSNTGELFF | TGTGCCAGCACTTGGACATCGAACACCGGGGAGCTGTTTTTT | - | - | TRBJ2-2 | TRBV6-5